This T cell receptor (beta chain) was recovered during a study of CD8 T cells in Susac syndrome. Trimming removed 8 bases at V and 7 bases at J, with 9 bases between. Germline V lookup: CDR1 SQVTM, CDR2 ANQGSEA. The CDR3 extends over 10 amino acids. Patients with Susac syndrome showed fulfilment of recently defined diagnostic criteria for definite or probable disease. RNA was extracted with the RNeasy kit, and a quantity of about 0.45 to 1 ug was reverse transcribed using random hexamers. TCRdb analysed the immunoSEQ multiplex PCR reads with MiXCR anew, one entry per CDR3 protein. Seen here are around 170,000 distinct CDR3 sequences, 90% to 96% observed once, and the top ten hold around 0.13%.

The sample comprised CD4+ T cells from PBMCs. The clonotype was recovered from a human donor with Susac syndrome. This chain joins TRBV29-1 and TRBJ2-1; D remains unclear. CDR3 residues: CSFADNEQFF. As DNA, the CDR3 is TGCAGCTTTGCCGATAATGAGCAGTTCTTC.